A single sample is the source of the 31 T cell receptor beta chains below, sequenced in a study of breast tumors, draining lymph nodes, adjacent tissues. TCRdb re-called the multiplex PCR reads with MiXCR, one entry per CDR3 protein. This sample carries approximately 180,000 distinct CDR3 sequences, 25% to 40% of them seen once, and the ten largest clones take about 3.7%. Breast cancer patients provided tissue from their axillary draining lymph nodes. The sequencing input was axillary lymph node tissue. The receptors originated from a female donor with breast cancer. Some clones in this sample may be carry-over from other donors' samples.

In this sample, this clonotype turned up many times. The chain is built from TRBV2 and TRBJ1-2; TRBD1 is a possible D gene (6 bases). CDR1 is SNHLY and CDR2 is FYNNEI in the germline V gene. The V end lost 7 bases, the J end lost 1 base, and 13 bases lay between the germline ends. This CDR3 is 14 amino acids long. CDR3 in DNA: TGTGCCAGCAAACCCTCAGGGGTTAACTATGGCTACACCTTC. Residues: CASKPSGVNYGYTF.

On this clonotype: One end of the junction varies from germline; a read error may be responsible. J is TRBJ2-7 and V is TRBV7-6; D could derive from TRBD1 or TRBD2 (6 bases each). The germline V gene encodes CDR1 SGHVS and CDR2 FNYEAQ. The CDR3 is 12 residues long. In DNA form, the CDR3 reads TGTGCCAGCAGATGGGGGGCCTACGGGCAGTACTTC. This translates into CASRWGAYGQYF.

This clonotype was picked up many times. The chain recombines TRBV6-5 with TRBJ1-3; 7 positions match TRBD1. The CDR3 runs 15 residues. Losses at the gene ends were 4 bases for V and 0 bases for J; bases not matched to a gene: 3. CDR1 is MNHEY, CDR2 SVGAGI, per germline. CDR3 sequence (DNA): TGTGCCAGCAGTTCGGACAGGTACTCTGGAAACACCATATATTTT. Amino acids: CASSSDRYSGNTIYF.

The count of this clonotype is one. CDR3: CASSSGLAGAYEQYF. The CDR3, as DNA: TGTGCCAGCAGCTCTGGGCTAGCGGGAGCCTACGAGCAGTACTTC. This sequence joins TRBV7-3 and TRBJ2-5; TRBD2 agrees at 10 bases. The end of the DNA fits TRBJ2-7 better, so the J call may be wrong. The length of the CDR3 is 15 residues. The germline CDR1 and CDR2 sequences are SGHTA and FQGTGA.

This clonotype came up many times. The chain links TRBV9 to TRBJ2-5; the D gene is possibly TRBD1 (6 bases). V gave up 3 bases and J gave up 5 bases, with 17 bases separating them. The germline CDR1 and CDR2 sequences are SGDLS and YYNGEE. The length of the CDR3 is 15 residues. This CDR3 reads CASSEGDWGIETQYF. Written as DNA, the CDR3 is TGTGCCAGCAGCGAGGGGGATTGGGGGATCGAGACCCAGTACTTC.

In the case of this clonotype: A read error is possible here, since a much larger clone lies one base away. The chain carries TRBV12-3 or TRBV12-4 and TRBJ2-2, with D perhaps TRBD1 (5 bases). Trimming shortened V by 6 bases and J by 6 bases, and 14 bases separated the two germline ends. The CDR3 consists of 14 residues. The CDR3 DNA follows: TGTGCCAGCAGCCGAGGTCCAGGGTCCGGGGAGCTGTTTTTT. It encodes CASSRGPGSGELFF.

This clonotype has a handful of counts. A single base separates this from a much larger clone, so it may be a read error. The V and J genes are TRBV20-1 and TRBJ1-5; D is ambiguous. Per the germline V gene, CDR1 is DFQATT and CDR2 is SNEGSKA (reference sequence). The CDR3 extends over 15 amino acids. Trimming stripped 3 bases from V and 7 bases from J, with 19 bases between. As DNA, the CDR3 is TGCAGTGCTAGTAGGGCACTCGGGGTGGCACAGCCCCAGCATTTT. Amino acids: CSASRALGVAQPQHF.

This clonotype was counted a few times. A much larger clone differs from this one at a single base, so this may be a read error. The J gene is TRBJ2-1, the V gene TRBV9; 12 positions match TRBD2. CDR1 and CDR2 from the germline V gene are SGDLS and YYNGEE. The CDR3 loop spans 15 amino acids. DNA for the CDR3: TGTGCCAGCAGCGTAGCTAGCGGGGGGGCCCCTGAGCCGTTCTTC. Its translation is CASSVASGGAPEPFF.

Notes on this clonotype: Just one base apart from a much larger clone, this may be a read error. The chain links TRBV14 to TRBJ2-7; D is perhaps TRBD1 (7 bases). This CDR3 spans 14 amino acids. Germline V gives CDR1 SGHDN, CDR2 FVKESK. Written as DNA, the CDR3 is TGTGCCAGCAGCCGAGATCTCGGAGGCAGGGGGGAGACTTTC. It is translated as CASSRDLGGRGETF.

As regards this clonotype: The CDR3 does not end in the conserved phenylalanine or tryptophan, so this is likely a read error. The V and J genes are TRBV12-3 or TRBV12-4 and TRBJ2-7, with D possibly matching TRBD2 (5 bases). V lost 5 bases to trimming and J lost 2 bases, with 13 bases between them. The CDR3 has 14 amino acids. CDR3: CASSLTRGPYEQYL. In nucleotides, the CDR3 is TGTGCCAGCAGTCTCACACGGGGTCCCTACGAGCAGTACCTC.

This clonotype was detected many times. The CDR3 loop is CASSPNGGYEQYF. Here the CDR3 DNA reads TGTGCCAGCTCACCAAATGGCGGCTACGAGCAGTACTTC. J is TRBJ2-7 and V is TRBV18; D is uncertain. This CDR3 has 13 amino acids. Trimming shortened V by 2 bases and J by 3 bases, and 8 bases separated the two germline ends. Germline V gene lookup returns CDR1 KGHSH and CDR2 LQKENI.

This clonotype showed up just once. V and J are TRBV7-6 and TRBJ2-1, with 14 bases matching TRBD2. Germline V CDR1 and CDR2: SGHVS, FNYEAQ. This CDR3 comprises 15 residues. The V segment lost 5 bases and the J segment 8 bases; nucleotides outside the gene matches: 5. Written as DNA, the CDR3 is TGTGCCAGCAGCAAGGGACTAGCGGGAGTAGATGAGCAGTTCTTC. It is translated as CASSKGLAGVDEQFF.

There are many counts of this clonotype. The chain combines TRBV12-3 or TRBV12-4 with TRBJ2-3; D perhaps matches TRBD1 (5 bases). Trimming pared 6 bases from V and 2 bases from J, leaving 12 bases between. The CDR3 is 14 amino acids. In DNA, the CDR3 is TGTGCCAGCAGCTTAAGGGGCGTCACAGATACGCAGTATTTT. Its protein is CASSLRGVTDTQYF.

The table lists this clonotype with many counts. The gene calls are TRBV7-2 and TRBJ2-3; 7 nucleotides line up with TRBD2. The CDR3 runs 15 residues. With 1 base clipped from V and 5 bases from J, the junction kept 6 bases outside the gene matches. Germline CDR1 reads SGHTA; CDR2 reads FQGNSA. CDR3: CASSLGLAVRDTQYF. CDR3 bases: TGTGCCAGCAGCTTAGGTCTAGCGGTCCGAGATACGCAGTATTTT.

This clonotype was seen repeatedly, ten times or more. The chain links TRBV29-1 to TRBJ2-3; D possibly uses TRBD1 or TRBD2 (5 bases each). The CDR3 is made up of 15 amino acids. Germline assignment: CDR1 SQVTM and CDR2 ANQGSEA. V was trimmed by 3 bases and J by 4 bases, leaving 17 bases between them. CDR3: CSVDKAPEGPDTQYF. DNA for the CDR3: TGCAGCGTTGATAAGGCCCCCGAGGGGCCAGATACGCAGTATTTT.

Details on this clonotype: The junction departs from the called germline gene at one end, perhaps through a read error. CDR3 sequence reads: CASHLGFNQPQHF. DNA for the CDR3: TGCGCCAGCCACCTGGGATTCAATCAGCCCCAGCATTTT. V and J are TRBV12-3 or TRBV12-4 and TRBJ1-5; D gene ambiguous. CDR3 size: 13 residues.

The chain couples TRBV20-1 to TRBJ1-2; D not resolved. CDR3 length equals 15 residues. CDR1 and CDR2 from the germline V gene are DFQATT and SNEGSKA (reference sequence). The ends were cut back, 0 bases at V and 2 bases at J, with 13 bases in the middle. CDR3 in DNA: TGCAGTGCTAGAGATTACCTTTCGGGGAACTATGGCTACACCTTC. It translates to CSARDYLSGNYGYTF.

This clonotype came up many times. This chain joins TRBV30 and TRBJ1-2; D possibly corresponds to TRBD1 (5 bases). This CDR3 contains 14 residues. The V and J ends lost 0 bases and 5 bases respectively, with 13 bases between them. Germline CDR1 and CDR2: GTSNPN and SVGIG (reference sequence). CDR3 region: CAWSVARGGYGYTF. CDR3 bases: TGTGCCTGGAGTGTCGCCCGGGGGGGGTATGGCTACACCTTC.

This clonotype has ten or more counts. The chain recombines TRBV29-1 with TRBJ2-1; 9 bases are shared with TRBD2. CDR3 size: 14 residues. The V gene's germline CDR1 is SQVTM and CDR2 ANQGSEA. J was trimmed by 3 bases and V by 3 bases; bases with no gene match: 3. The DNA for the CDR3 is TGCAGCGTTGATTCTAGCGGGGTCTACAATGAGCAGTTCTTC. This gives the protein CSVDSSGVYNEQFF.

In regard to this clonotype: One base away lies a much larger clone, so this may be a sequencing read error. The chain has TRBV20-1 and TRBJ2-1; 11 nucleotides align to TRBD2. V shed 0 bases, J shed 7 bases, and the junction held 8 bases outside the gene matches. The germline V gene has CDR1 DFQATT and CDR2 SNEGSKA (reference sequence). CDR3 size: 16 residues. CDR3 DNA sequence: TGCAGTGCTAGAGACCCGACTAGCGGGACGGGGAATGAGCAGTTCTTC. The encoded protein is CSARDPTSGTGNEQFF.

At least ten counts were recorded for this clonotype. The J gene is TRBJ2-3, the V gene TRBV2, with TRBD1 identical over 7 bases. Per germline, CDR1 SNHLY and CDR2 FYNNEI. V gave up 7 bases and J gave up 4 bases; unmatched junction bases: 5. CDR3 length: 13 residues. The DNA of the CDR3 is TGTGCCAGCATAGGACAGGTCGCAGATACGCAGTATTTT. Protein product: CASIGQVADTQYF.

Many counts were recorded for this clonotype. This chain links TRBV5-1 with TRBJ1-3; D is unresolved. Trimming shortened V by 4 bases and J by 0 bases, and 5 bases separated the two germline ends. This CDR3 is built from 13 residues. Germline V gene data show CDR1 as SGHRS and CDR2 as YFSETQ. The CDR3 bases are TGCGCCAGCAGCCGGGGCTCTGGAAACACCATATATTTT. Translated, it gives CASSRGSGNTIYF.

V usage is TRBV7-9 and J usage is TRBJ1-2; no definite D call. The ends were cut back, 1 base at V and 0 bases at J, with 6 bases in the middle. Germline CDR1 is SEHNR and CDR2 is FQNEAQ (reference sequence). This CDR3 region has 14 residues. CDR3 in amino acids: CASSLGGANYGYTF. DNA for the CDR3: TGTGCCAGCAGCTTAGGGGGAGCTAACTATGGCTACACCTTC.

This clonotype was found many times. The chain links TRBV4-3 to TRBJ1-2; no clear D gene. CDR1 LGHNA and CDR2 YSLEER come from the germline V gene. CDR3 length equals 13 residues. Deletions cut 3 bases from V and 3 bases from J, with 8 bases between. The CDR3 DNA is TGCGCCAGCAGCCACGTTGGGGACTATGGCTACACCTTC. Translating it yields CASSHVGDYGYTF.

This clonotype was found a few times. With a much larger clone just one base away, this may be a read error. The CDR3 reads CASSHSDRDVSGNTIYF. CDR3 in DNA: TGTGCCAGCAGTCACTCGGACAGGGATGTCTCTGGAAACACCATATATTTT. The J gene is TRBJ1-3, the V gene TRBV6-6; the match to TRBD1 covers 8 bases. Germline V gene data show CDR1 as MNHNY and CDR2 as SVGAGI (reference sequence). The CDR3 has 17 amino acids.

Ten or more counts support this clonotype. This chain links TRBV2 with TRBJ1-6; D gene uncertain. Germline V gene lookup returns CDR1 SNHLY and CDR2 FYNNEI. V lost 8 bases, J lost 7 bases, and 9 bases lay in between. The CDR3 extends over 12 amino acids. The CDR3 nucleotides read TGTGCCAGCCGGCAGAGAAATTCACCCCTCCACTTT. Translating it yields CASRQRNSPLHF.

This clonotype came up many times. V and J are TRBV5-4 and TRBJ1-4; TRBD1 is a possible D gene (6 bases). The CDR3 covers 19 residues. Looked up from germline, CDR1 is SGHNT and CDR2 is YYREEE (reference sequence). Trimming left V 3 bases short and J 0 bases short, with 21 bases between. CDR3 residues: CASSSSWTASITTNEKLFF. DNA for the CDR3: TGTGCCAGCAGCTCCTCGTGGACAGCGAGTATAACAACTAATGAAAAACTGTTTTTT.

This clonotype was found many times. The V and J genes are TRBV5-1 and TRBJ2-2; D call uncertain. V lost 1 base to trimming and J lost 0 bases, with 4 bases between them. The CDR3 has 14 residues. CDR1 and CDR2 from the germline V gene are SGHRS and YFSETQ. DNA for the CDR3: TGCGCCAGCAGCTTGAGGGCGAACACCGGGGAGCTGTTTTTT. Amino acid sequence: CASSLRANTGELFF.

Worth noting for this clonotype: Mismatch with germline at one junction end may stem from a read error. The rearrangement links TRBV6-5 to TRBJ2-2; D uncertain. Germline CDR1 is MNHEY and CDR2 is SVGAGI. This CDR3 region has 15 residues. The CDR3 region is CASSHSNIAGGELFF. CDR3 sequence (DNA): TGTGCCAGCAGTCACTCGAATATAGCCGGCGGGGAGCTGTTTTTT.

This clonotype was recorded at least ten times. J is TRBJ2-7 and V is TRBV29-1; tentative D call: TRBD1 (6 bases). V dropped 0 bases and J dropped 4 bases, with 13 bases sitting between them. Germline V gene sequence: CDR1 SQVTM, CDR2 ANQGSEA. The CDR3 is 14 amino acids. CDR3 sequence: CSVEEPGDGYEQYF. The CDR3 coding sequence is TGCAGCGTTGAAGAGCCAGGGGATGGTTACGAGCAGTACTTC.

This clonotype was counted a few times. Since a much larger clone is just one base distant, this may be a read error. This chain uses TRBV20-1 with TRBJ1-6; the D gene is possibly TRBD1 (5 bases). Germline V CDR1 and CDR2: DFQATT, SNEGSKA (reference sequence). This CDR3 is built from 16 residues. V lost 4 bases and J 8 bases, leaving 21 bases between the germline ends. CDR3 protein: CSAIKTGGESYSPLHF. In nucleotides, the CDR3 is TGCAGTGCTATCAAGACGGGGGGGGAATCTTATTCACCCCTCCACTTT.